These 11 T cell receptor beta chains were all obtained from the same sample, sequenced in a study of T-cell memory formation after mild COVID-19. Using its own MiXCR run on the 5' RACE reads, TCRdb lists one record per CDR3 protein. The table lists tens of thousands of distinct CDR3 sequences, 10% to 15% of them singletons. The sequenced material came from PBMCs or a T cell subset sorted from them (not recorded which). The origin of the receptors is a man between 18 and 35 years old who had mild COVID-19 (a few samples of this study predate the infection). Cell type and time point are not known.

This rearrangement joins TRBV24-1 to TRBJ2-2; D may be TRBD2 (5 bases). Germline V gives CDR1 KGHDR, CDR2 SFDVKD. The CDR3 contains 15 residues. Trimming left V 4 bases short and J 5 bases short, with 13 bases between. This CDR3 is CATSDCATGTGELFF. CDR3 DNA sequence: TGTGCCACCAGTGACTGTGCCACGGGGACCGGGGAGCTGTTTTTT.

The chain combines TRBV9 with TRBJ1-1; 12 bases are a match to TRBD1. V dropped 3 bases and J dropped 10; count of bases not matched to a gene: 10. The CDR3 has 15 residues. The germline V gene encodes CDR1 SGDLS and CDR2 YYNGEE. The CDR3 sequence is CASSGQPGQGAAAFF. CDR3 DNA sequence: TGTGCCAGCAGCGGACAACCGGGACAGGGGGCAGCAGCTTTCTTT.

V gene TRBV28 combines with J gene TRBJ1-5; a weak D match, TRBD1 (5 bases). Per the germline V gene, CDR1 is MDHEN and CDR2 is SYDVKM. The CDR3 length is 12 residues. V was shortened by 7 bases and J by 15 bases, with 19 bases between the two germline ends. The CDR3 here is CASISNGPRVHF. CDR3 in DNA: TGTGCCAGCATCTCTAACGGGCCCAGGGTGCATTTT.

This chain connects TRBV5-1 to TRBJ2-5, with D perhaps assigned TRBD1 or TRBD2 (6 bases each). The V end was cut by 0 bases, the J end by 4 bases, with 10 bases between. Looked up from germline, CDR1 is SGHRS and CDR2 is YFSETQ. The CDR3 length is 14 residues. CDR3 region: CASSLGRGAETQYF. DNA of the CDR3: TGCGCCAGCAGCTTGGGTAGGGGGGCAGAGACCCAGTACTTC.

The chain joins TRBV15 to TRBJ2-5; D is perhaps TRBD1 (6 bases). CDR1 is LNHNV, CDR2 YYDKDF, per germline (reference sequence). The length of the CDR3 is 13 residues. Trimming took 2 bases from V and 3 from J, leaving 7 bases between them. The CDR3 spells CATSRTGKETQYF. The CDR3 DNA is TGTGCCACCAGCAGAACAGGGAAAGAGACCCAGTACTTC.

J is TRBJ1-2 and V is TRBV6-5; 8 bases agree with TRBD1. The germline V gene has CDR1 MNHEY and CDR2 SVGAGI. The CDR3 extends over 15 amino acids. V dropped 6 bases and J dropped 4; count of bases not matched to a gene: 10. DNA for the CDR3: TGTGCCAGCAGCCTAGATTTGACAGGGGCCTATGGCTACACCTTC. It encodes CASSLDLTGAYGYTF.

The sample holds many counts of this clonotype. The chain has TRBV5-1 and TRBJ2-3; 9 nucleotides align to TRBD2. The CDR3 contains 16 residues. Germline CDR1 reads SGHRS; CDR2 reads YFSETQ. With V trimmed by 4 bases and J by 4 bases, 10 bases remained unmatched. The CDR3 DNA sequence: TGCGCCAGCAGCCCGATGGTTAGCGGGGGTGCAGATACGCAGTATTTT. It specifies CASSPMVSGGADTQYF.

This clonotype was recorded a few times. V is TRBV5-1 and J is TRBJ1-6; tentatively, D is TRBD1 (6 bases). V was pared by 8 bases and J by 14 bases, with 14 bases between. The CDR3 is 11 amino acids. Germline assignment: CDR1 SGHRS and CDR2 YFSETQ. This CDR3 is CASIQGEALHF. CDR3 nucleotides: TGCGCCAGTATACAGGGAGAGGCCCTCCACTTT.

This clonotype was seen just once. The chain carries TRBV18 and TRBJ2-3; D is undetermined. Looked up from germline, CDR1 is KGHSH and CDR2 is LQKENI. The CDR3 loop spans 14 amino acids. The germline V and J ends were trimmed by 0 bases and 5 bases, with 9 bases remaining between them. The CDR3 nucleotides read TGTGCCAGCTCACCACCGTCGGTCGGAGATACGCAGTATTTT. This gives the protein CASSPPSVGDTQYF.

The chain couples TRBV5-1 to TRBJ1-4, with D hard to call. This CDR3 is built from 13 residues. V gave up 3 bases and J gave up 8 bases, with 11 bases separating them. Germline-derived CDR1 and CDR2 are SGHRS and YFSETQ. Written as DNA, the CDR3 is TGCGCCAGCAGCTATGGTATAGGGGAAAAACTGTTTTTT. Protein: CASSYGIGEKLFF.

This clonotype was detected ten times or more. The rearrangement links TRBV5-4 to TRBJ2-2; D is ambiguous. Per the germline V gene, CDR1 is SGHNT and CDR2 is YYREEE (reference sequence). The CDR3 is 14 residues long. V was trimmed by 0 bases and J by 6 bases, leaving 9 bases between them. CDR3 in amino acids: CASSLGVSAGELFF. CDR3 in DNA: TGTGCCAGCAGCTTGGGTGTCAGCGCCGGGGAGCTGTTTTTT. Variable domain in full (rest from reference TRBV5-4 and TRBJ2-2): ETGVTQSPTHLIKTRGQQVTLRCSSQSGHNTVSWYQQALGQGPQFIFQYYREEENGRGNFPPRFSGLQFPNYSSELNVNALELDDSALYLCASSLGVSAGELFFGEGSRLTVL.